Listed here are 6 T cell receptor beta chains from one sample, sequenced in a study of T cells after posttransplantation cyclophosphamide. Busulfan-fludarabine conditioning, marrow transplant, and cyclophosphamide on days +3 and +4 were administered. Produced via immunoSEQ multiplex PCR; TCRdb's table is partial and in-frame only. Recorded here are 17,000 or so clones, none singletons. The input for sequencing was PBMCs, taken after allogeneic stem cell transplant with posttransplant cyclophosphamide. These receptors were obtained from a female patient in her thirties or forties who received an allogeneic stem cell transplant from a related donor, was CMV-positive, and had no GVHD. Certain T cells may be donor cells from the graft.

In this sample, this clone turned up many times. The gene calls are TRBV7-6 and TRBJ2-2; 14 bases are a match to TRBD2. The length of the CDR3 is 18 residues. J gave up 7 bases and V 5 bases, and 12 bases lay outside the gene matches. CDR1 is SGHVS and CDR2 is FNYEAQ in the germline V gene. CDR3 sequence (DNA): TGTGCCAGCAGCCAGGGACTAGCGGGAGTCTTCGGGGGCGGGGAGCTGTTTTTT. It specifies CASSQGLAGVFGGGELFF.

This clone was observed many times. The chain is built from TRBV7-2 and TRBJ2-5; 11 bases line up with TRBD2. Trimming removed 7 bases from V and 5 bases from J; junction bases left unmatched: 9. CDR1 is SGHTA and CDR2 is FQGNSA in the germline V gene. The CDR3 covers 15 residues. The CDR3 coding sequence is TGTGCCAGCAACTCATATAGCGGGAGGGTGGAGACCCAGTACTTC. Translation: CASNSYSGRVETQYF.

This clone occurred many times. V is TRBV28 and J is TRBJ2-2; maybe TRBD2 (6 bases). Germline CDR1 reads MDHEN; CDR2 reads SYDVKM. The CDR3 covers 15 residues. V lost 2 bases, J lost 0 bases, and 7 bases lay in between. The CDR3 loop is CASSLSGSNTGELFF. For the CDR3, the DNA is TGTGCCAGCAGTTTAAGCGGGTCGAACACCGGGGAGCTGTTTTTT.

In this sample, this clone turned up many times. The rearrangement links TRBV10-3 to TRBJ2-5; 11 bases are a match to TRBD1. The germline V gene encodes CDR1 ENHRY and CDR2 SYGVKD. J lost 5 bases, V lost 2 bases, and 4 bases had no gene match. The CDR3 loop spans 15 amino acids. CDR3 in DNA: TGTGCCATCAGTGAGGGGACAGGGGGAGAGGAGACCCAGTACTTC. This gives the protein CAISEGTGGEETQYF.

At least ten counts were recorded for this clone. In DNA, the CDR3 is TGTGCCTGGAGTGTACGCTTGGGCAGCCAGAACTCCTACGAGCAGTACTTC. This encodes CAWSVRLGSQNSYEQYF. The V call is TRBV30, the J call TRBJ2-7; unclear D gene. The V and J ends lost 0 bases and 0 bases respectively, with 18 bases between them. Germline V gives CDR1 GTSNPN, CDR2 SVGIG (reference sequence). The CDR3 totals 17 residues.

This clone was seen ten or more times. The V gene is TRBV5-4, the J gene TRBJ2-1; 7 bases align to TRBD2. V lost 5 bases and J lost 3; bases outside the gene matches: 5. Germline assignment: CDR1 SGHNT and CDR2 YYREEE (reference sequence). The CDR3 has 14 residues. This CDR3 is CASRAQRDYNEQFF. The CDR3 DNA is TGTGCCAGCAGGGCCCAGCGGGACTACAATGAGCAGTTCTTC.